The 16 T cell receptor beta chains listed next were all sequenced from one sample in a study of Graves' ophthalmopathy and Graves' hyperthyroidism. TCR beta CDR3 amplification used RNA transcripts. Second-round multiplex PCR followed a first-round RT-PCR using HTBI primers. TCRdb re-called the multiplex PCR reads with MiXCR, one entry per CDR3 protein. Among around 16,000 distinct CDR3 sequences listed, around 46% were seen once. What was sequenced was peripheral blood. The origin of the receptors is a woman aged 40 to 50 with stable Graves' hyperthyroidism.

This clonotype qualifies as medium-sized. This chain connects TRBV19 to TRBJ2-5; D assignment may be TRBD1 or TRBD2 (5 bases each). V lost 6 bases and J lost 5, with 10 bases in between. Germline V lookup: CDR1 LNHDA, CDR2 SQIVND (reference sequence). The CDR3 consists of 12 residues. CDR3 loop: CASSIEGETQYF. CDR3 bases: TGTGCCAGTAGCATTGAGGGGGAGACCCAGTACTTC.

This clonotype was seen more than once but under ten times. This chain links TRBV27 with TRBJ2-5, with 7 nucleotides matching TRBD2. The CDR3 length is 14 residues. Germline values: CDR1 MNHEY, CDR2 SMNVEV (reference sequence). With V trimmed by 3 bases and J by 5 bases, 6 bases remained unmatched. As DNA, the CDR3 is TGTGCCAGCAGTTTGACCGGGGGGAGCGAGACCCAGTACTTC. Its protein is CASSLTGGSETQYF.

This clonotype was detected a few times. The chain has TRBV6-5 and TRBJ2-7; 15 nucleotides line up with TRBD2. Germline CDR1 MNHEY, CDR2 SVGAGI. V lost 6 bases and J lost 5; bases outside the gene matches: 5. The CDR3 covers 15 residues. CDR3 coding DNA: TGTGCCAGCAGAAGGACTAGCGGGAGGGCCGACGAGCAGTACTTC. Amino acid sequence: CASRRTSGRADEQYF.

Notes on this clonotype: The conserved final phenylalanine or tryptophan is absent from the CDR3, which likely points to a read error. V and J are TRBV9 and TRBJ2-3; possibly TRBD2 for D (7 bases). Germline CDR1 SGDLS, CDR2 YYNGEE. CDR3 length equals 14 residues. Trimming cost V 3 bases and J 3 bases, with 11 bases left between them. CDR3 protein: CASSAGDYTDTQYR. The CDR3, as DNA: TGTGCCAGCAGCGCAGGGGACTATACAGATACGCAGTATCGT.

This clonotype was counted a few times. This chain connects TRBV28 to TRBJ2-7, with D maybe TRBD2 (5 bases). The V gene lost 4 bases and the J gene lost 4 bases, with 17 bases spanning the gap. Per germline, CDR1 MDHEN and CDR2 SYDVKM. The CDR3 is made up of 15 amino acids. This CDR3 is CASSSPSGMRYEQYF. DNA of the CDR3: TGTGCCAGCAGTTCCCCTTCGGGGATGAGGTACGAGCAGTACTTC.

The CDR3 loop reads CASRSGVGGYTF. Here the CDR3 DNA reads TGTGCCAGCAGGTCAGGGGTTGGTGGCTACACCTTC. The genes are TRBV2 and TRBJ1-2; a possible D gene is TRBD1 (6 bases). The V gene lost 6 bases and the J gene lost 7 bases, with 12 bases spanning the gap. Germline CDR1 and CDR2: SNHLY and FYNNEI. The CDR3 runs to 12 residues.

This clonotype was recorded at least ten times. The chain carries TRBV20-1 and TRBJ2-7; 8 positions match TRBD1. Per germline, CDR1 DFQATT and CDR2 SNEGSKA (reference sequence). This CDR3 region has 15 residues. V shed 3 bases, J shed 0 bases, and the junction held 7 bases outside the gene matches. In DNA, the CDR3 is TGCAGTGCTAGGTCAGGAACAGGGGGCTCCTACGAGCAGTACTTC. As protein: CSARSGTGGSYEQYF.

The rearrangement links TRBV15 to TRBJ1-3, with a possible D match to TRBD1 (6 bases). The germline V gene has CDR1 LNHNV and CDR2 YYDKDF (reference sequence). The CDR3 is 13 residues long. CDR3 residues: CVSSPGTLHSTYF. As DNA, the CDR3 is TGTGTCTCCAGCCCCGGGACACTTCATTCCACATATTTT.

This clonotype has at least ten counts. The rearrangement uses TRBV7-9 and TRBJ1-4, with 7 bases that match TRBD1. The CDR3 length is 15 residues. From germline, CDR1 is SEHNR and CDR2 FQNEAQ (reference sequence). Germline trimming cut 1 base from V and 6 bases from J; bases unmatched to any gene: 5. The CDR3 DNA reads TGTGCCAGCAGCTTAGATGGGACAGTCTATGAAAAACTGTTTTTT. Its translation is CASSLDGTVYEKLFF.

Of note for this clonotype: One end of the junction does not line up with germline, which may come from a read error. The V and J genes are TRBV10-1 and TRBJ2-7; D remains unclear. The CDR3 sequence is 8 residues long. Germline assignment: CDR1 WNHNN and CDR2 SYGVQD (reference sequence). CDR3 DNA sequence: TGCGCCACCGGTTTCCAGTGCTTC. This translates into CATGFQCF.

This sequence joins TRBV20-1 and TRBJ1-1, with TRBD1 matching over 8 bases. The V gene's germline CDR1 is DFQATT and CDR2 SNEGSKA (reference sequence). The CDR3 contains 11 residues. V lost 6 bases to trimming and J lost 10 bases; unmatched junction nucleotides: 7. The CDR3 nucleotides are TGCAGTGCCGTAGGCGACAGGGGAGCTTTCTTT. Translation: CSAVGDRGAFF.

The chain joins TRBV19 to TRBJ2-6; maybe TRBD2 (5 bases). The CDR3 extends over 17 amino acids. Germline V CDR1 and CDR2: LNHDA, SQIVND (reference sequence). The germline V and J ends were trimmed by 3 bases and 0 bases, with 12 bases remaining between them. The CDR3 reads CASSMGGLCSGANVLTF. CDR3 DNA sequence: TGTGCCAGTAGTATGGGCGGGCTGTGCTCTGGGGCCAACGTCCTGACTTTC.

Note on this clonotype: A single base separates this from a much larger clone, so it may be a read error. This chain connects TRBV19 to TRBJ1-1; D remains unclear. CDR1 LNHDA and CDR2 SQIVND come from the germline V gene (reference sequence). The length of the CDR3 is 16 residues. This chain's CDR3 is CAGSISSETRGTEAFF. The CDR3 DNA reads as TGTGCCGGTAGTATAAGCTCCGAGACCCGGGGCACTGAAGCTTTCTTT.

The table lists this clonotype with many counts. The genes are TRBV5-1 and TRBJ2-5; maybe TRBD1 (5 bases). The CDR3 is 15 residues long. The V end was cut by 4 bases, the J end by 3 bases, with 16 bases between. The germline V gene has CDR1 SGHRS and CDR2 YFSETQ. This chain's CDR3 is CASSPGGGAKETQYF. The CDR3, as DNA: TGCGCCAGCAGCCCGGGTGGTGGGGCAAAAGAGACCCAGTACTTC. The whole variable domain, remainder taken from reference TRBV5-1 and TRBJ2-5, is KAGVTQTPRYLIKTRGQQVTLSCSPISGHRSVSWYQQTPGQGLQFLFEYFSETQRNKGNFPGRFSGRQFSNSRSEMNVSTLELGDSALYLCASSPGGGAKETQYFGPGTRLLVL.

The rearrangement links TRBV5-5 to TRBJ2-7, with no clear D. This CDR3 is built from 14 residues. V lost 0 bases and J 6 bases, leaving 13 bases between the germline ends. Germline CDR1 is SGHKS and CDR2 is YYEKEE (reference sequence). The CDR3 region has the DNA TGTGCCAGCAGCTTGGGACACAGCCGCATCGAGCAGTACTTC. Residues: CASSLGHSRIEQYF. The complete variable domain, with remaining parts taken from reference TRBV5-5 and TRBJ2-7, reads DAGVTQSPTHLIKTRGQQVTLRCSPISGHKSVSWYQQVLGQGPQFIFQYYEKEERGRGNFPDRFSARQFPNYSSELNVNALLLGDSALYLCASSLGHSRIEQYFGPGTRLTVT.

This clonotype was seen a single time. The junction and the germline gene differ at one end; a read error may be behind it. The J gene is TRBJ2-3, the V gene TRBV19, with D perhaps matching TRBD2 (6 bases). Germline V gene data show CDR1 as LNHDA and CDR2 as SQIVND (reference sequence). This CDR3 has 14 amino acids. The CDR3 reads CASSRGLGTDTQYF. As DNA, the CDR3 is TGTGCGAGTAGTCGGGGACTGGGGACAGATACGCAGTATTTT.